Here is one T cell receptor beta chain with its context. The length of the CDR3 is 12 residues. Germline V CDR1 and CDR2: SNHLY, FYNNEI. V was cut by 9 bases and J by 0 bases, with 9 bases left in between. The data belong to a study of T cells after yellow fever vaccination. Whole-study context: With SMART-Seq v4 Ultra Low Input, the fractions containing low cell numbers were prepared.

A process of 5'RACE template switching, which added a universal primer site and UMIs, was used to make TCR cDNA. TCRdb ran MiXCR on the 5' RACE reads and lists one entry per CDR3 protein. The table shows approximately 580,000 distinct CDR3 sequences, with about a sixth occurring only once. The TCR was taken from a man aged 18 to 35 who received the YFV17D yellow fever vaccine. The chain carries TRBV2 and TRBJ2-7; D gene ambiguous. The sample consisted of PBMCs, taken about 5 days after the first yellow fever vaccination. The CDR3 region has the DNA TGTGCCAGTTTCTACGGCTCCTACGAGCAGTACGTC. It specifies CASFYGSYEQYV.